This TCR beta chain was captured by sequencing in a study of blood T cell repertoires in COVID-19. Here immunoSEQ multiplex PCR was the method, and the copy in TCRdb shows in-frame clones only, minus some. The data show a few hundred thousand clones, under 95% seen once. Trimming removed 0 bases from V and 1 base from J, with 12 bases in between. This CDR3 is 16 amino acids long. CDR1 MNHEY and CDR2 SVGEGT come from the germline V gene. The sample consisted of PBMCs or T cells enriched from blood (not recorded which). The origin of this receptor is a woman under 40 who had recovered from COVID-19. The J gene is TRBJ1-1, the V gene TRBV6-2 or TRBV6-3; D ambiguous. CDR3 DNA: TGTGCCAGCAGTTACTCGGATACAGAACCGAACACTGAAGCTTTCTTT. Translated: CASSYSDTEPNTEAFF.